These 27 T cell receptor beta chains were sequenced from one sample in a study of T cells in Graves' hyperthyroidism and ophthalmopathy. There were TCR beta CDR3 regions amplified from RNA transcripts. The study used the HTBI primer set for a first-round RT-PCR of the TCR CDR3. TCRdb re-analysed the multiplex PCR reads in MiXCR, keeping a single row per CDR3 protein. The sample has 560,000 or so distinct CDR3 sequences; 40% to 55% are singletons. Sequenced material: peripheral blood or thyroid tissue (not recorded which). These receptors came from a young woman with Graves' hyperthyroidism.

About this clonotype: A much bigger clone sits one base away, suggesting this may be a read error. The rearrangement joins TRBV7-8 to TRBJ2-7; D is unresolved. Germline V gives CDR1 SGHVS, CDR2 FQNEAQ. The CDR3 has 11 residues. V lost 5 bases and J lost 0, with 2 bases in between. DNA of the CDR3: TGTGCCAGCAGCATCTCCTACGAGCAGTACTTC. Encoded protein: CASSISYEQYF.

This CDR3 reads CASGLGTVSSGNTIYF. In nucleotides, the CDR3 is TGTGCTAGTGGGCTCGGGACGGTTAGCTCTGGAAACACCATATATTTT. V gene TRBV12-5 combines with J gene TRBJ1-3; TRBD1 is a possible D gene (5 bases). The CDR3 contains 16 residues. Germline CDR1 is LGHNT and CDR2 is FRNRAP. The V end lost 6 bases, the J end lost 0 bases, and 15 bases lay between the germline ends.

This clonotype was detected ten times or more. This chain joins TRBV25-1 and TRBJ1-4; tentative D call: TRBD1 (5 bases). V lost 4 bases and J 7 bases, leaving 16 bases between the germline ends. CDR1 and CDR2 from the germline V gene are MGHDK and SYGVNS. The CDR3 spans 15 residues. CDR3 sequence reads: CASSGWERGVEKLFF. CDR3 DNA: TGTGCCAGCAGTGGATGGGAACGGGGGGTTGAAAAACTGTTTTTT. Full variable domain (remainder filled in from reference TRBV25-1 and TRBJ1-4): EADIYQTPRYLVIGTGKKITLECSQTMGHDKMYWYQQDPGMELHLIHYSYGVNSTEKGDLSSESTVSRIRTEHFPLTLESARPSHTSQYLCASSGWERGVEKLFFGSGTQLSVL.

The chain links TRBV2 to TRBJ1-1, with D unclear. Germline values: CDR1 SNHLY, CDR2 FYNNEI. The CDR3 consists of 17 residues. V dropped 6 bases and J dropped 2 bases, with 22 bases sitting between them. The DNA for the CDR3 is TGTGCCAGCAGCCAAGAAGGGCGCAGACACCGAAACACTGAAGCTTTCTTT. Protein product: CASSQEGRRHRNTEAFF.

The rearrangement uses TRBV7-3 and TRBJ2-5; tentatively, D is TRBD1 or TRBD2 (5 bases each). CDR3 length: 13 amino acids. Trimming removed 0 bases from V and 4 bases from J, with 6 bases in between. Germline assignment: CDR1 SGHTA and CDR2 FQGTGA. As DNA, the CDR3 is TGTGCCAGCAGCTTAACTGGGACAGAGACCCAGTACTTC. Its protein is CASSLTGTETQYF.

To note about this clonotype: One end of the junction varies from germline; a read error may be responsible. The rearrangement joins TRBV7-9 to TRBJ1-4, with D hard to call. This CDR3 spans 17 amino acids. Germline CDR1 is SEHNR and CDR2 is FQNEAQ (reference sequence). The CDR3 spells CASSQDVMGLANEKLFF. The CDR3 DNA follows: TGCGCCAGCAGCCAAGATGTAATGGGGTTGGCTAATGAAAAACTGTTTTTT.

The chain couples TRBV25-1 to TRBJ1-2, with TRBD1 matching over 10 bases. In germline, CDR1 is MGHDK, CDR2 SYGVNS. After removal of 4 bases from V and 7 bases from J, the junction contained 6 bases not matched to a gene. The CDR3 has 14 amino acids. CDR3 residues: CASSARDRGSGYTF. DNA of the CDR3: TGTGCCAGCAGTGCCCGGGACAGGGGTAGTGGCTACACCTTC.

This clonotype was counted many times. V and J are TRBV2 and TRBJ1-4; 11 bases agree with TRBD1. Unmatched junction bases numbered 5, after V lost 6 bases and J lost 8 bases. The CDR3 consists of 14 residues. Germline V gives CDR1 SNHLY, CDR2 FYNNEI. This chain's CDR3 is CASSTGTGGEKLFF. CDR3 coding DNA: TGTGCCAGCAGCACCGGGACAGGGGGAGAAAAACTGTTTTTT. The full variable domain, its missing parts supplied by reference TRBV2 and TRBJ1-4, is EPEVTQTPSHQVTQMGQEVILRCVPISNHLYFYWYRQILGQKVEFLVSFYNNEISEKSEIFDDQFSVERPDGSNFTLKIRSTKLEDSAMYFCASSTGTGGEKLFFGSGTQLSVL.

This clonotype was recorded at least ten times. The rearrangement links TRBV20-1 to TRBJ1-1; D uncertain. Trimming stripped 6 bases from V and 0 bases from J, with 11 bases between. The CDR3 loop spans 13 amino acids. Germline CDR1 and CDR2: DFQATT and SNEGSKA (reference sequence). CDR3 nucleotides: TGCAGTGCAACCTCCCGACTGAACACTGAAGCTTTCTTT. It is translated as CSATSRLNTEAFF.

This chain joins TRBV5-1 and TRBJ1-2; TRBD1 aligns across 7 bases. The trim removed 9 bases at V and 4 bases at J, leaving 9 bases unmatched. This CDR3 is 13 amino acids long. Germline V lookup: CDR1 SGHRS, CDR2 YFSETQ. CDR3 DNA: TGCGCCACCTCGGACAGGTCGGGCTATGGCTACACCTTC. Translating gives CATSDRSGYGYTF.

J is TRBJ1-5 and V is TRBV19, with a tentative D call TRBD1 (6 bases). The CDR3 is 15 residues long. V lost 3 bases and J lost 2, with 11 bases in between. In germline, CDR1 is LNHDA, CDR2 SQIVND (reference sequence). The CDR3 sequence is CASSIEGGGNQPQHF. CDR3 DNA: TGTGCCAGTAGTATTGAGGGGGGAGGCAATCAGCCCCAGCATTTT.

The sample holds a few counts of this clonotype. This sequence may be a read error, since a much larger clone differs from it by one base. The chain carries TRBV5-4 and TRBJ1-1; D may be TRBD1 (5 bases). Per the germline V gene, CDR1 is SGHNT and CDR2 is YYREEE (reference sequence). The length of the CDR3 is 14 residues. Trimming took off 4 bases at V and 0 bases at J, with 10 bases between the two ends. The CDR3 nucleotides are TGTGCCAGCAGCATGGGGGATATGAACACTGAAGCTTTCTTT. Amino acid sequence: CASSMGDMNTEAFF.

The V gene is TRBV15, the J gene TRBJ2-7, with D perhaps TRBD2 (5 bases). V was trimmed by 5 bases and J by 6 bases, leaving 17 bases between them. CDR3 length: 14 amino acids. Germline values: CDR1 LNHNV, CDR2 YYDKDF (reference sequence). Here the CDR3 reads CATSRGRVAGEQYF. CDR3 in DNA: TGTGCCACCAGCCGAGGGCGGGTGGCGGGCGAGCAGTACTTC.

In the case of this clonotype: The junction shows a germline mismatch at one end, possibly a read error. The chain uses TRBV10-1 and TRBJ2-5, with TRBD2 identical over 8 bases. CDR3 length: 18 amino acids. From germline, CDR1 is WNHNN and CDR2 SYGVQD (reference sequence). CDR3 nucleotide sequence: TGTGCCAGCAGCCAAGTCCCCTGGGGAGCGGGAGACCCAGAGACCCAGTACTTC. It is translated as CASSQVPWGAGDPETQYF.

In DNA form, the CDR3 reads TGTGCCAGCAGTGAATGGGCCCCCACAGATACGCAGTATTTT. This codes for CASSEWAPTDTQYF. The chain carries TRBV2 and TRBJ2-3; no reliable D call. V dropped 2 bases and J dropped 2 bases, with 8 bases sitting between them. The CDR3 loop spans 14 amino acids. Germline CDR1 is SNHLY and CDR2 is FYNNEI.

The chain joins TRBV2 to TRBJ1-1; D unresolved. The CDR3 consists of 11 residues. Germline V gene lookup returns CDR1 SNHLY and CDR2 FYNNEI. Trimming cost V 5 bases and J 11 bases, with 12 bases left between them. The CDR3 sequence: CASSSVREAFF. The DNA of the CDR3 is TGTGCCAGCAGTTCCGTTCGGGAGGCTTTCTTT.

This chain connects TRBV2 to TRBJ2-5; D gene ambiguous. This CDR3 region has 13 residues. From germline, CDR1 is SNHLY and CDR2 FYNNEI. Trimming took off 7 bases at V and 5 bases at J, with 14 bases between the two ends. In DNA, the CDR3 is TGTGCCAGCACCGGAAGGGCATACGAGACCCAGTACTTC. It yields the protein CASTGRAYETQYF.

The rearrangement uses TRBV11-2 and TRBJ1-2, with 7 bases that match TRBD1. V lost 6 bases to trimming and J lost 2 bases; unmatched junction nucleotides: 9. This CDR3 has 15 residues. CDR1 and CDR2 (germline): SGHAT, FQNNGV. The CDR3 DNA follows: TGTGCCAGCAGGAGTTTGACAGGGCAAAACTATGGCTACACCTTC. Its protein is CASRSLTGQNYGYTF.

This clonotype was detected once. The chain has TRBV19 and TRBJ2-5; maybe TRBD1 (6 bases). CDR3 length: 14 amino acids. Germline CDR1 is LNHDA and CDR2 is SQIVND (reference sequence). The V gene lost 0 bases and the J gene lost 6 bases, with 11 bases spanning the gap. CDR3 DNA: TGTGCCAGTAGTATAGAAGGGGGACCGAAGACCCAGTACTTC. Amino acids: CASSIEGGPKTQYF. Full variable domain (remainder filled in from reference TRBV19 and TRBJ2-5): DGGITQSPKYLFRKEGQNVTLSCEQNLNHDAMYWYRQDPGQGLRLIYYSQIVNDFQKGDIAEGYSVSREKKESFPLTVTSAQKNPTAFYLCASSIEGGPKTQYFGPGTRLLVL.

As regards this clonotype: One end of the junction fails to match germline, which may point to a read error. The V and J genes are TRBV7-9 and TRBJ2-2; 9 bases align to TRBD1. The CDR3 is 14 amino acids. Germline values: CDR1 SEHNR, CDR2 FQNEAQ (reference sequence). CDR3 bases: TGTGCCAGCAGCTCCGGACAGGGGAACGGGGAGCCGTTTTTT. Protein: CASSSGQGNGEPFF.

This chain links TRBV12-3 or TRBV12-4 with TRBJ2-7; tentatively, D is TRBD1 or TRBD2 (5 bases each). There are 14 residues in the CDR3. Between the trimmed V and J ends, which lost 3 bases and 6 bases, there was a span of 15 bases. The CDR3 reads CASSFRGGPFEQYF. The CDR3 nucleotides read TGTGCCAGCAGTTTCCGTGGGGGTCCTTTCGAGCAGTACTTC.

The gene calls are TRBV7-3 and TRBJ2-7; TRBD1 agrees at 10 bases. V shed 5 bases, J shed 2 bases, and the junction held 9 bases outside the gene matches. Germline loops: CDR1 SGHTA, CDR2 FQGTGA. The CDR3 covers 16 residues. CDR3 DNA sequence: TGTGCCAGCAGCCAAGACCGGGACAGGGGAACCTACGAGCAGTACTTC. Its protein is CASSQDRDRGTYEQYF. Looking up the rest from reference TRBV7-3 and TRBJ2-7 gives the full variable domain: GAGVSQTPSNKVTEKGKYVELRCDPISGHTALYWYRQSLGQGPEFLIYFQGTGAADDSGLPNDRFFAVRPEGSVSTLKIQRTERGDSAVYLCASSQDRDRGTYEQYFGPGTRLTVT.

This clonotype has ten or more counts. The chain joins TRBV2 to TRBJ1-2; D is undetermined. V gave up 2 bases and J gave up 8 bases, with 12 bases separating them. There are 13 residues in the CDR3. Per the germline V gene, CDR1 is SNHLY and CDR2 is FYNNEI. The CDR3 sequence: CASSESVSEGYTF. CDR3 sequence (DNA): TGTGCCAGCAGTGAATCGGTATCGGAGGGCTACACCTTC. The entire variable domain, with the rest obtained from reference TRBV2 and TRBJ1-2, is as follows: EPEVTQTPSHQVTQMGQEVILRCVPISNHLYFYWYRQILGQKVEFLVSFYNNEISEKSEIFDDQFSVERPDGSNFTLKIRSTKLEDSAMYFCASSESVSEGYTFGSGTRLTVV.

This clonotype came up many times. V is TRBV19 and J is TRBJ1-6; the D is unclear. V was clipped by 5 bases and J by 8 bases, with 10 bases between them. The length of the CDR3 is 13 residues. Germline V lookup: CDR1 LNHDA, CDR2 SQIVND (reference sequence). The DNA for the CDR3 is TGTGCCAGTAGTCCGGCCCAGGATTCACCCCTCCACTTT. This encodes CASSPAQDSPLHF.

CDR3 in DNA: TGTGCCAGCAGTGACCCCCGGACAGGGGGCAGCAGACTCCAGTACTTC. This translates into CASSDPRTGGSRLQYF. The V gene is TRBV25-1, the J gene TRBJ2-5; 11 nucleotides align to TRBD1. This CDR3 comprises 16 residues. CDR1 MGHDK and CDR2 SYGVNS come from the germline V gene. V trimming: 3 bases; J trimming: 10 bases; junction bases outside the gene matches: 13. Filled out from reference TRBV25-1 and TRBJ2-5, the complete variable domain reads EADIYQTPRYLVIGTGKKITLECSQTMGHDKMYWYQQDPGMELHLIHYSYGVNSTEKGDLSSESTVSRIRTEHFPLTLESARPSHTSQYLCASSDPRTGGSRLQYFGPGTRLLVL.

This clonotype was observed at least ten times. V is TRBV2 and J is TRBJ2-2; 8 nucleotides agree with TRBD2. The CDR3 is 16 amino acids. The germline V gene encodes CDR1 SNHLY and CDR2 FYNNEI. The ends lost 0 bases at V and 3 bases at J; junction bases unmatched: 3. CDR3 DNA sequence: TGTGCCAGCAGTGAAGCAGCGGGAGCGGACACCGGGGAGCTGTTTTTT. Residues: CASSEAAGADTGELFF.

This clonotype was seen more than once but under ten times. The chain has TRBV7-8 and TRBJ2-5; 10 bases align to TRBD2. The CDR3 contains 14 residues. V lost 5 bases and J lost 4; bases outside the gene matches: 4. Germline V gene lookup returns CDR1 SGHVS and CDR2 FQNEAQ. The chain's CDR3 is CASSNGLAVETQYF. CDR3 nucleotides: TGTGCCAGCAGCAACGGACTAGCGGTAGAGACCCAGTACTTC.